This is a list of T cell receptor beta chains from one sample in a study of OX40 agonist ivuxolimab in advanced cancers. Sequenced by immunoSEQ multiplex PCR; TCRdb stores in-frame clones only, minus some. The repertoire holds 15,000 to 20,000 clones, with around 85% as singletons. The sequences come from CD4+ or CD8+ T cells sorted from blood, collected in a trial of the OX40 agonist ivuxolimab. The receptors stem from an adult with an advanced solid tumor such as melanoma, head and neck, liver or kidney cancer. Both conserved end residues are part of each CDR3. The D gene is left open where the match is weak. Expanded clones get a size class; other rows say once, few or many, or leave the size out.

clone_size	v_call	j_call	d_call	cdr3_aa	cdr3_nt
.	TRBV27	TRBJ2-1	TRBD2	CASSHSGGHYNEQFF	TGTGCCAGCAGTCATAGCGGGGGGCACTACAATGAGCAGTTCTTC
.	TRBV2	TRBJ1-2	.	CASPRVDGYTF	TGTGCCAGCCCCAGGGTTGATGGCTACACCTTC
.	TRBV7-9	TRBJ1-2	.	CASSSNPGHGYTF	TGTGCCAGCAGCTCTAATCCAGGGCATGGCTACACCTTC
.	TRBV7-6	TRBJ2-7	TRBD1	CASSPTGVSYEQYF	TGTGCCAGCAGCCCGACAGGGGTCTCCTACGAGCAGTACTTC
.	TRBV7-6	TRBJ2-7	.	CASSYGGWEQYF	TGTGCCAGCAGCTACGGCGGGTGGGAGCAGTACTTC
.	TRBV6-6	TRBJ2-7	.	CASSYSRDEQYF	TGTGCCAGCAGTTACTCCCGTGACGAGCAGTACTTC
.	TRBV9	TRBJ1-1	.	CASSVGEMNTEAFF	TGTGCCAGCAGCGTGGGGGAAATGAACACTGAAGCTTTCTTT
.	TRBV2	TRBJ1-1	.	CASSEFVGTEAFF	TGTGCCAGCAGTGAATTTGTGGGGACTGAAGCTTTCTTT
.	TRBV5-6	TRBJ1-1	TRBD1	CASSLQGGTEAFF	TGTGCCAGCAGCTTGCAGGGGGGCACTGAAGCTTTCTTT
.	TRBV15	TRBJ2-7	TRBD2	CATSGTMQSPYEQYF	TGTGCCACCAGCGGGACTATGCAGTCTCCCTACGAGCAGTACTTC
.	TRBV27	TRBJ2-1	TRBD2	CASRPSGGLSYNEQFF	TGTGCCAGCAGGCCTAGCGGGGGCCTCTCCTACAATGAGCAGTTCTTC
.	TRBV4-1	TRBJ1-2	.	CASRGLRYGYTF	TGCGCCAGCAGGGGATTGCGCTATGGCTACACCTTC
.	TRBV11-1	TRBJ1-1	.	CASSLSGNSNTEAFF	TGTGCCAGCAGCCTTTCGGGAAACTCGAACACTGAAGCTTTCTTT
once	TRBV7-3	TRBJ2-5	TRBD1	CASSPRDRGGETQYF	TGTGCCAGCAGCCCACGTGACAGGGGCGGAGAGACCCAGTACTTC
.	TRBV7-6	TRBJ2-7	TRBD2	CASSLIAGGYEQYF	TGTGCCAGCAGCTTAATAGCGGGGGGCTACGAGCAGTACTTC
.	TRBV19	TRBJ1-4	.	CASRGGTVTNEKLFF	TGTGCCAGTAGGGGAGGGACCGTTACTAATGAAAAACTGTTTTTT
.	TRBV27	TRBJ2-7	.	CASSFGAPRVPYEQYF	TGTGCCAGCAGTTTCGGGGCTCCACGGGTCCCCTACGAGCAGTACTTC
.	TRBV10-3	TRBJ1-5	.	CAISESGWNQPQHF	TGTGCCATCAGTGAGTCGGGGTGGAATCAGCCCCAGCATTTT
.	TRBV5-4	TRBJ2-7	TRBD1	CASSLPGGNEQYF	TGTGCCAGCAGCTTGCCAGGGGGCAACGAGCAGTACTTC
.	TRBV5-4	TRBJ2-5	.	CASSLEETQYF	TGTGCCAGCAGCTTGGAAGAGACCCAGTACTTC
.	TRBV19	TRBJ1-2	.	CASSMPEGEGGYTF	TGTGCCAGTAGTATGCCAGAGGGGGAGGGTGGCTACACCTTC
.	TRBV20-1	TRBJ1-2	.	CSASEQYGYTF	TGCAGTGCTAGTGAACAGTATGGCTACACCTTC
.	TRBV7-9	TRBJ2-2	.	CASSPPVTENTGELFF	TGTGCCAGCAGCCCCCCCGTAACGGAGAACACCGGGGAGCTGTTTTTT
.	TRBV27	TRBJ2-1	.	CASSFGLYNEQFF	TGTGCCAGCAGTTTTGGGCTTTACAATGAGCAGTTCTTC
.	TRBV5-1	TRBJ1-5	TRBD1	CASSPAPTGGNQPQHF	TGCGCCAGCAGCCCTGCGCCGACAGGGGGCAATCAGCCCCAGCATTTT
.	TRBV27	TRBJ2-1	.	CASSLGGAAEQFF	TGTGCCAGCAGTTTAGGGGGGGCTGCTGAGCAGTTCTTC
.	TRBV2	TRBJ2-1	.	CASSEALPEGFYNEQFF	TGTGCCAGCAGTGAAGCGCTCCCCGAGGGGTTCTACAATGAGCAGTTCTTC
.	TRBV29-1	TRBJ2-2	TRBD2	CSVGGGTGELFF	TGCAGCGTTGGGGGGGGCACCGGGGAGCTGTTTTTT
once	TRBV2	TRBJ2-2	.	CASRGSQNTGELFF	TGTGCCAGTAGAGGGAGTCAGAACACCGGGGAGCTGTTTTTT
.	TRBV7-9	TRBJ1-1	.	CASSLGRTEAFF	TGTGCCAGCAGCTTAGGGAGGACTGAAGCTTTCTTT